Given below is one TCR beta chain in context. Its specificity is unknown. This entry belongs to a study of T-cell reconstitution after alpha-beta-depleted transplantation in children. The length of the CDR3 is 17 residues. The germline V gene has CDR1 MGHRA and CDR2 YSYEKL. V was clipped by 2 bases and J by 9 bases, with 20 bases between them. Molecular barcoding with unique molecular identifiers was used for the TCRbeta library. Each CDR3 protein gets one entry after TCRdb re-called the PCR reads with MiXCR. The table includes about 1,000,000 distinct CDR3 sequences, 25% to 30% detected once. General observations from the study: In some patients, recipient T cells and intrathymic progenitors surviving conditioning explained high day-60 diversity. Several hundred expanded graft clones reportedly gave rise to the alpha-beta T cells present about two months after transplant. T cells produced anew were the main source of T-cell counts and diversity one year after transplant.

The chain couples TRBV4-1 to TRBJ1-6; no clear D gene. Sequencing used PBMCs, mostly from graft donor cells, obtained 360 days after TCRalphabeta/CD19-depleted stem cell transplant. The receptor comes from a boy under three years old who had a stem cell transplant for SCID, so the T cells may come from the graft donor. DNA for the CDR3: TGCGCCAGCAGCCAAATCCCCGGAGGGCCGGGAGGTTCACCCCTCCACTTT. It encodes CASSQIPGGPGGSPLHF.